A selection of T cell receptor beta chains follows, all from one sample in a study of STAT3 mutations in large granular lymphocyte leukemia. Sequencing used immunoSEQ multiplex PCR; TCRdb keeps in-frame clones, though not all of them. Among 30,000 to 45,000 clones, about 88% were seen once, and the ten largest hold more than 0.4%. The sequencing sample was made of PBMCs. Receptors originate from a human donor with T large granular lymphocyte leukemia. Some clones in this sample may be carry-over from other donors' samples. Both conserved end residues are part of each CDR3. D genes are given only for firm matches. Not all rows give a size; the values are once, few, many and, for expanded clones, a class.

clone_size	v_call	d_call	j_call	cdr3_nt	cdr3_aa
once	TRBV18	.	TRBJ2-2	TGTGCCAGCTCACCACCCCCGAACACCGGGGAGCTGTTTTTT	CASSPPPNTGELFF
.	TRBV9	.	TRBJ2-5	TGTGCCAGCAGCGTCCAACCCGTAGCGGAGACCCAGTACTTC	CASSVQPVAETQYF
.	TRBV6-1	TRBD1	TRBJ2-7	TGTGCCACTCCGAAAGGGGGACAGGGAGCCTACGAGCAGTACTTC	CATPKGGQGAYEQYF
.	TRBV5-1	.	TRBJ1-1	TGCGCCAGCGGGGGTCCGAACACTGAAGCTTTCTTT	CASGGPNTEAFF
.	TRBV9	TRBD1	TRBJ1-6	TGTGCCAGCAGCGTCGGTGGGGACAGGGGAAATTCACCCCTCCACTTT	CASSVGGDRGNSPLHF
.	TRBV28	.	TRBJ1-4	TGTGCCAGCAGCAATATTATAATAGGACTGGGACCGAAACTGTTTTTT	CASSNIIIGLGPKLFF
.	TRBV7-9	TRBD1	TRBJ2-4	TGTGCCAGCAGCCCCCCGACAGGGGGTCGGAGAAACATTCAGTACTTC	CASSPPTGGRRNIQYF
.	TRBV6-1	.	TRBJ1-1	TGTGCCAGCAGTTCCTCGGGGTACGCTGAAGCTTTCTTT	CASSSSGYAEAFF
.	TRBV11-3	TRBD2	TRBJ2-2	TGTGCCAGCAGCTTAGATCAGGGAGGGAGCGCGAACACCGGGGAGCTGTTTTTT	CASSLDQGGSANTGELFF
.	TRBV5-6	.	TRBJ2-7	TGTGCCAGCAGCTTGGCCGGCCCAGTTTTATACGAGCAGTACTTC	CASSLAGPVLYEQYF
.	TRBV12-5	TRBD1	TRBJ1-6	TGTGCTAGTGGCCCCTTGGGGACAGGAGGAGTTCATTCACCCCTCCACTTT	CASGPLGTGGVHSPLHF
.	TRBV5-1	.	TRBJ2-2	TGCGCCAGCAGCTTGGAAGCCGGGGAGCTGTTTTTT	CASSLEAGELFF
few	TRBV28	TRBD1	TRBJ1-2	TGTGCCAGCAGTTTGACAGGGAACTATGGCTACACCTTC	CASSLTGNYGYTF
.	TRBV9	.	TRBJ1-4	TGTGCCAGCAGCGTGGGCGACGTTGCAACTAATGAAAAACTGTTTTTT	CASSVGDVATNEKLFF
.	TRBV5-1	.	TRBJ2-1	TGCGCCAGCAGCTTAGGTCCTGAGCAGTTCTTC	CASSLGPEQFF
.	TRBV6-5	.	TRBJ1-5	TGTGCCAGCAGACCCCTTGACAGGAGCAATCAGCCCCAGCATTTT	CASRPLDRSNQPQHF
.	TRBV6-5	.	TRBJ1-5	TGTGCCAGCAGGTTGTTCAGCAATCAGCCCCAGCATTTT	CASRLFSNQPQHF
.	TRBV25-1	.	TRBJ2-2	TGTGCCAGCAGACCACAGGCCACGAACACCGGGGAGCTGTTTTTT	CASRPQATNTGELFF
.	TRBV29-1	TRBD2	TRBJ2-3	TGCAGCGTTACTAGCGGGGCCCTCACAGATACGCAGTATTTT	CSVTSGALTDTQYF
.	TRBV29-1	.	TRBJ2-4	TGCAGCGGTGCTGGGAAAGAAAACATTCAGTACTTC	CSGAGKENIQYF
.	TRBV28	.	TRBJ1-4	TGTGCCAGCAGTCCAGGGAGCGGTGAAAAACTGTTTTTT	CASSPGSGEKLFF
.	TRBV6-6	.	TRBJ1-2	TGTGCCAGCACCCCAACATCTAACTATGGCTACACCTTC	CASTPTSNYGYTF
.	TRBV6-5	TRBD1	TRBJ2-7	TGTGCCAGCAGCCGACAGGGGGGTAACTACGAGCAGTACTTC	CASSRQGGNYEQYF
.	TRBV9	.	TRBJ1-3	TGTGCCAGCAGCGCCCCTTCCCTTGTAGACACCATATATTTT	CASSAPSLVDTIYF
.	TRBV10-3	.	TRBJ2-3	TGTGCCATCACCGCCCGCACAGCCGCAGATACGCAGTATTTT	CAITARTAADTQYF
.	TRBV4-1	TRBD1	TRBJ2-7	TGCGCCAGCAGCCAGGGGGACAGGGACGTCGACGAGCAGTACTTC	CASSQGDRDVDEQYF
.	TRBV4-2	.	TRBJ1-2	TGTGCCAGCAGCCCCTCCCTTCGAGGATCCGACTATGGCTACACCTTC	CASSPSLRGSDYGYTF
.	TRBV27	TRBD1	TRBJ1-1	TGTGCCAGCAGCTCAGGACAGGGGATGGTCACTGAAGCTTTCTTT	CASSSGQGMVTEAFF
.	TRBV30	.	TRBJ1-3	TGTGCCTGGAGGGGCTTTGGAAACACCATATATTTT	CAWRGFGNTIYF
.	TRBV7-6	TRBD2	TRBJ2-7	TGTGCCAGCAGTCCTGGGACTAGCGGACCTGTTGTCGAGCAGTACTTC	CASSPGTSGPVVEQYF
.	TRBV18	.	TRBJ1-5	TGTGCCAGCTCACCACAGGGGGTGAGTAGCAATCAGCCCCAGCATTTT	CASSPQGVSSNQPQHF
.	TRBV5-6	.	TRBJ2-5	TGTGCCAGCAGCTTGGCCGGGGCGGGGAGGTACCAAGAGACCCAGTACTTC	CASSLAGAGRYQETQYF
.	TRBV28	.	TRBJ1-2	TGTGCCAGCAGTCCGCGGGTAGACGGCTACACCTTC	CASSPRVDGYTF
.	TRBV30	.	TRBJ1-4	TGTGCCTGGAGTGTATGGGGAGGGTCGGATGAAAAACTGTTTTTT	CAWSVWGGSDEKLFF